These 30 T cell receptor beta chains were sequenced from one sample in a study of T-cell memory formation after mild COVID-19. Each CDR3 protein gets one entry after TCRdb re-called the 5' RACE reads with MiXCR. The data show 100,000 to 150,000 distinct CDR3 sequences, about 6% seen once. Sample: PBMCs or a T cell subset sorted from them (not recorded which). The origin of the receptors is an adult woman who had mild COVID-19 (a few samples of this study predate the infection). Cell type and time point are not known.

The chain has TRBV4-1 and TRBJ2-1, with 12 bases aligning to TRBD2. This CDR3 comprises 15 residues. Germline V gives CDR1 MGHRA, CDR2 YSYEKL. Unmatched junction bases numbered 8, after V lost 0 bases and J lost 14 bases. As DNA, the CDR3 is TGCGCCAGCAGCCAAGAACCCCTAGCGGGGGGGCTGGAGTTCTTC. This translates into CASSQEPLAGGLEFF.

This clonotype was seen only a few times. The chain joins TRBV6-5 to TRBJ2-1; 10 bases fit TRBD1. Germline CDR1 MNHEY, CDR2 SVGAGI. This CDR3 contains 19 residues. The trim removed 2 bases at V and 0 bases at J, leaving 10 bases unmatched. The CDR3 DNA follows: TGTGCCAGCAGTTACCGCGGGACAGGGGACTACAGCTCCTACAATGAGCAGTTCTTC. As protein: CASSYRGTGDYSSYNEQFF.

The sample holds a few counts of this clonotype. The rearrangement joins TRBV6-5 to TRBJ1-1; 7 positions agree with TRBD1. V shed 4 bases, J shed 5 bases, and the junction held 7 bases outside the gene matches. CDR3 length: 14 amino acids. The germline CDR1 and CDR2 sequences are MNHEY and SVGAGI. CDR3 coding DNA: TGTGCCAGCAGTTCCCAGGGGGGACGGACTGAAGCTTTCTTT. It yields the protein CASSSQGGRTEAFF.

This clonotype was seen a handful of times. This chain joins TRBV7-2 and TRBJ2-4, with a weak D call TRBD2 (6 bases). V lost 5 bases and J 15 bases, leaving 17 bases between the germline ends. Germline loops: CDR1 SGHTA, CDR2 FQGNSA. This CDR3 has 12 amino acids. The CDR3 DNA is TGTGCCAGCAGCCCGATTGGGGGGAATCCGTACTTC. Translating gives CASSPIGGNPYF.

Written as DNA, the CDR3 is TGTGCCAGCAGTGCCGAACAGGGGCTGAGTTCACCCCTCCACTTT. It codes for CASSAEQGLSSPLHF. J is TRBJ1-6 and V is TRBV2; TRBD1 matches 7 bases. CDR3 length: 15 residues. Germline V gives CDR1 SNHLY, CDR2 FYNNEI. J gave up 9 bases and V 4 bases, and 9 bases lay outside the gene matches.

This clonotype came up a few times. The V gene is TRBV19, the J gene TRBJ2-5; D not resolved. The CDR3 consists of 14 residues. Germline CDR1 LNHDA, CDR2 SQIVND (reference sequence). The V end was cut by 6 bases, the J end by 5 bases, with 16 bases between. CDR3 residues: CASSSTWGSETQYF. Written as DNA, the CDR3 is TGTGCCAGTAGCAGCACTTGGGGAAGCGAGACCCAGTACTTC. Filled out from reference TRBV19 and TRBJ2-5, the complete variable domain reads DGGITQSPKYLFRKEGQNVTLSCEQNLNHDAMYWYRQDPGQGLRLIYYSQIVNDFQKGDIAEGYSVSREKKESFPLTVTSAQKNPTAFYLCASSSTWGSETQYFGPGTRLLVL.

A few counts support this clonotype. The chain links TRBV12-3 or TRBV12-4 to TRBJ1-3; maybe TRBD1 (6 bases). CDR3 length: 12 residues. V dropped 8 bases and J dropped 8 bases, with 13 bases sitting between them. CDR3 loop: CASQEGGYTIYF. CDR3 DNA sequence: TGTGCCAGCCAAGAGGGGGGGTACACCATATATTTT.

This clonotype was counted a few times. The chain employs TRBV15 and TRBJ1-2, with 7 bases identical to TRBD1. The V segment lost 0 bases and the J segment 6 bases; nucleotides outside the gene matches: 13. There are 17 residues in the CDR3. The germline gives CDR1 LNHNV, CDR2 YYDKDF (reference sequence). In DNA, the CDR3 is TGTGCCACCAGCAGAGAGGGGGTTGAGATAGGGGGCAATGGCTACACCTTC. Amino acids: CATSREGVEIGGNGYTF.

This clonotype has ten or more counts. CDR3 residues: CASSQGTSGGYNEQFF. CDR3 coding DNA: TGCGCCAGCAGCCAAGGGACTAGCGGGGGGTACAATGAGCAGTTCTTC. This chain links TRBV4-1 with TRBJ2-1, with 14 bases matching TRBD2. Germline lookup yields CDR1 MGHRA and CDR2 YSYEKL. With V trimmed by 1 base and J by 4 bases, 0 bases remained unmatched. This CDR3 spans 16 amino acids.

On this clonotype: Germline and junction disagree at one end, which may indicate a read error. The chain recombines TRBV6-5 with TRBJ2-1; either TRBD1 or TRBD2 may fit D (5 bases each). The CDR3 runs 13 residues. Germline CDR1 reads MNHEY; CDR2 reads SVGAGI. In nucleotides, the CDR3 is TGTGCCAGCAGTTACTGGGGACGAGGGGAGCGGTTCTTC. Translation: CASSYWGRGERFF.

The CDR3 sequence: CSARRAGATKQFF. The DNA for the CDR3 is TGCAGTGCTAGGAGGGCCGGGGCAACTAAGCAGTTCTTC. This chain connects TRBV20-1 to TRBJ2-1; D may match TRBD1 or TRBD2 (5 bases each). The CDR3 covers 13 residues. Germline V lookup: CDR1 DFQATT, CDR2 SNEGSKA (reference sequence). The germline V and J ends were trimmed by 3 bases and 11 bases, with 17 bases remaining between them.

This clonotype was counted only a few times. The V call is TRBV7-9, the J call TRBJ2-1, with TRBD2 matching over 13 bases. Trimming cost V 5 bases and J 5 bases; bases outside gene matches: 6. CDR3 size: 16 residues. CDR1 is SEHNR, CDR2 FQNEAQ, per germline (reference sequence). The CDR3 reads CASSMRLAGGNNEQFF. DNA of the CDR3: TGTGCCAGCAGCATGAGACTAGCGGGAGGAAACAATGAGCAGTTCTTC.

This clonotype appeared many times. This chain joins TRBV20-1 and TRBJ2-1, with 10 bases identical to TRBD2. The J segment lost 5 bases and the V segment lost 8 bases, leaving 12 bases of the junction unmatched. Germline CDR1 reads DFQATT; CDR2 reads SNEGSKA (reference sequence). This CDR3 has 15 amino acids. CDR3 sequence reads: CSTPRTSGADNEQFF. The CDR3 nucleotides are TGCAGTACTCCCAGGACTAGCGGCGCCGACAATGAGCAGTTCTTC.

V gene TRBV5-1 combines with J gene TRBJ2-3, with D possibly being TRBD1 or TRBD2 (5 bases each). From germline, CDR1 is SGHRS and CDR2 YFSETQ. V was shortened by 2 bases and J by 2 bases, with 15 bases between the two germline ends. CDR3 length equals 16 residues. The CDR3 nucleotides are TGCGCCAGCAGCTTAATCGGGACCACGTACACAGATACGCAGTATTTT. Protein sequence: CASSLIGTTYTDTQYF.

The gene calls are TRBV7-6 and TRBJ1-2, with D possibly being TRBD1 (6 bases). Germline CDR1 is SGHVS and CDR2 is FNYEAQ. The CDR3 consists of 13 residues. V was shortened by 6 bases and J by 7 bases, with 15 bases between the two germline ends. The CDR3 DNA sequence: TGTGCCAGCAGTCTCAACAGGGCCAGTGGCTACACCTTC. This translates into CASSLNRASGYTF.

This clonotype has just a few counts. This chain links TRBV3-1 with TRBJ1-5; D is unresolved. The CDR3 contains 13 residues. Germline loops: CDR1 LGHDT, CDR2 YNNKEL (reference sequence). With 1 base removed from V and 9 bases from J, the gap between germline ends came to 10 bases. CDR3 nucleotide sequence: TGTGCCAGCAGCCAAGGTGGCGATGGGCCCCAGCATTTT. Translation: CASSQGGDGPQHF.

As for this clonotype: The junction does not match germline at one end; this may be a read error. V gene TRBV15 combines with J gene TRBJ2-3; D assignment may be TRBD1 or TRBD2 (6 bases each). The CDR3 runs to 16 residues. Germline loops: CDR1 LNHNV, CDR2 YYDKDF (reference sequence). Here the CDR3 reads CATSREGAGPTDKQYF. CDR3 nucleotide sequence: TGTGCCACCAGCAGAGAGGGGGCGGGGCCCACAGATAAGCAGTATTTT. The entire variable domain, with the rest obtained from reference TRBV15 and TRBJ2-3, is as follows: DAMVIQNPRYQVTQFGKPVTLSCSQTLNHNVMYWYQQKSSQAPKLLFHYYDKDFNNEADTPDNFQSRRPNTSFCFLDIRSPGLGDTAMYLCATSREGAGPTDKQYFGPGTRLTVL.

This clonotype showed up just a few times. J is TRBJ1-2 and V is TRBV2, with TRBD1 matching over 11 bases. CDR3 length: 17 amino acids. Germline V CDR1 and CDR2: SNHLY, FYNNEI. V was clipped by 4 bases and J by 2 bases; unmatched bases: 9. The CDR3 reads CASSALFGQGANYGYTF. The CDR3 DNA reads as TGTGCCAGCAGTGCCCTCTTCGGACAGGGGGCAAACTATGGCTACACCTTC.

The table lists this clonotype with a few counts. The chain couples TRBV15 to TRBJ1-6, with D uncertain. The CDR3 runs 14 residues. The germline V gene encodes CDR1 LNHNV and CDR2 YYDKDF (reference sequence). V lost 4 bases and J lost 7, with 11 bases in between. Written as DNA, the CDR3 is TGTGCCACCAGCACTAGGCGAGAAAATTCACCCCTCCACTTT. Amino acid sequence: CATSTRRENSPLHF. Full variable domain (remainder filled in from reference TRBV15 and TRBJ1-6): DAMVIQNPRYQVTQFGKPVTLSCSQTLNHNVMYWYQQKSSQAPKLLFHYYDKDFNNEADTPDNFQSRRPNTSFCFLDIRSPGLGDTAMYLCATSTRRENSPLHFGNGTRLTVT.

This clonotype was seen ten or more times. This sequence joins TRBV18 and TRBJ2-7, with 9 bases lining up with TRBD2. This CDR3 has 17 amino acids. With V trimmed by 0 bases and J by 3 bases, 9 bases remained unmatched. CDR1 and CDR2 from the germline V gene are KGHSH and LQKENI. The CDR3 loop reads CASSPPPYGTSSYEQYF. CDR3 DNA: TGTGCCAGCTCACCACCCCCCTATGGGACTAGCAGCTACGAGCAGTACTTC.

The chain combines TRBV5-1 with TRBJ1-1, with D possibly matching TRBD1 (6 bases). Germline V gene lookup returns CDR1 SGHRS and CDR2 YFSETQ. V gave up 5 bases and J gave up 10 bases, with 24 bases separating them. CDR3 length equals 15 residues. CDR3 DNA: TGCGCCAGCAGGTCGCAACAGGGTACCCCCTTGGGAGCTTTCTTT. Protein sequence: CASRSQQGTPLGAFF. Drawing the rest from reference TRBV5-1 and TRBJ1-1, the complete variable domain is KAGVTQTPRYLIKTRGQQVTLSCSPISGHRSVSWYQQTPGQGLQFLFEYFSETQRNKGNFPGRFSGRQFSNSRSEMNVSTLELGDSALYLCASRSQQGTPLGAFFGQGTRLTVV.

The chain uses TRBV10-3 and TRBJ1-1; D ambiguous. The CDR3 is 13 amino acids. V was cut by 8 bases and J by 5 bases, with 15 bases left in between. Germline lookup yields CDR1 ENHRY and CDR2 SYGVKD. The CDR3 region is CAIREAARTEAFF. As DNA, the CDR3 is TGTGCCATCCGGGAGGCTGCTAGGACTGAAGCTTTCTTT.

This clonotype occurred a few times. This chain links TRBV6-2 or TRBV6-3 with TRBJ1-2; D unclear. Germline values: CDR1 MNHEY, CDR2 SVGEGT. CDR3 size: 14 residues. Trimming cost V 5 bases and J 4 bases, with 14 bases left between them. The CDR3 bases are TGTGCCAGCAGTGTCGGGCGGGTGGGCTATGGCTACACCTTC. The encoded protein is CASSVGRVGYGYTF.

The rearrangement links TRBV2 to TRBJ2-4; no definite D call. Germline V CDR1 and CDR2: SNHLY, FYNNEI. Trimming shortened V by 4 bases and J by 0 bases, and 7 bases separated the two germline ends. The CDR3 totals 14 residues. CDR3 amino acids: CASSGSLAKNIQYF. For the CDR3, the DNA is TGTGCCAGCAGTGGCTCACTAGCCAAAAACATTCAGTACTTC.

This clonotype showed up just a few times. This chain connects TRBV3-1 to TRBJ2-3; unclear D gene. The CDR3 extends over 12 amino acids. V was shortened by 10 bases and J by 8 bases, with 16 bases between the two germline ends. Germline V gene data show CDR1 as LGHDT and CDR2 as YNNKEL (reference sequence). The CDR3 sequence is CATQPVGGTQYF. DNA for the CDR3: TGTGCCACCCAGCCGGTGGGTGGTACGCAGTATTTT.

The chain links TRBV5-6 to TRBJ1-6, with D perhaps matching TRBD1 (5 bases). The CDR3 has 17 residues. Trimming removed 1 base at V and 10 bases at J, with 21 bases between. Per the germline V gene, CDR1 is SGHDT and CDR2 is YYEEEE. The CDR3 DNA is TGTGCCAGCAGCTTGTTTTATCGGGGCGCGGAAGGGTCACCCCTCCACTTT. Amino acids: CASSLFYRGAEGSPLHF.

This clonotype was seen more than once but under ten times. The chain employs TRBV18 and TRBJ2-3; 12 positions agree with TRBD2. Germline lookup yields CDR1 KGHSH and CDR2 LQKENI. This CDR3 region has 16 residues. With V trimmed by 3 bases and J by 7 bases, 8 bases remained unmatched. CDR3 loop: CASSPPKLAGGYTQYF. For the CDR3, the DNA is TGTGCCAGCTCACCCCCGAAACTAGCGGGGGGATATACGCAGTATTTT.

This clonotype was observed at least ten times. The rearrangement uses TRBV12-3 or TRBV12-4 and TRBJ1-1; D remains unclear. The CDR3 loop spans 14 amino acids. V shed 1 base and J shed 0 bases, with 6 bases lying between them. CDR3 sequence (DNA): TGTGCCAGCAGTTTAGTCGGGATGAACACTGAAGCTTTCTTT. This translates into CASSLVGMNTEAFF.

There are many counts of this clonotype. The chain couples TRBV5-1 to TRBJ2-7; the match to TRBD2 covers 12 bases. This CDR3 comprises 14 residues. Looked up from germline, CDR1 is SGHRS and CDR2 is YFSETQ. The ends lost 4 bases at V and 6 bases at J; junction bases unmatched: 5. The CDR3 loop reads CASSTTSGGLEQYF. The DNA for the CDR3 is TGCGCCAGCAGCACGACTAGCGGGGGTCTCGAGCAGTACTTC. Drawing the rest from reference TRBV5-1 and TRBJ2-7, the complete variable domain is KAGVTQTPRYLIKTRGQQVTLSCSPISGHRSVSWYQQTPGQGLQFLFEYFSETQRNKGNFPGRFSGRQFSNSRSEMNVSTLELGDSALYLCASSTTSGGLEQYFGPGTRLTVT.

This clonotype was seen a handful of times. The chain is built from TRBV7-2 and TRBJ2-3; D is ambiguous. Trimming pared 5 bases from V and 4 bases from J, leaving 7 bases between. Per the germline V gene, CDR1 is SGHTA and CDR2 is FQGNSA. The CDR3 has 12 residues. CDR3 amino acids: CASSSFADTQYF. Here the CDR3 DNA reads TGTGCCAGCAGCAGCTTTGCAGATACGCAGTATTTT. Together with reference TRBV7-2 and TRBJ2-3, the CDR3 gives the full variable domain: GAGVSQSPSNKVTEKGKDVELRCDPISGHTALYWYRQSLGQGLEFLIYFQGNSAPDKSGLPSDRFSAERTGGSVSTLTIQRTQQEDSAVYLCASSSFADTQYFGPGTRLTVL.